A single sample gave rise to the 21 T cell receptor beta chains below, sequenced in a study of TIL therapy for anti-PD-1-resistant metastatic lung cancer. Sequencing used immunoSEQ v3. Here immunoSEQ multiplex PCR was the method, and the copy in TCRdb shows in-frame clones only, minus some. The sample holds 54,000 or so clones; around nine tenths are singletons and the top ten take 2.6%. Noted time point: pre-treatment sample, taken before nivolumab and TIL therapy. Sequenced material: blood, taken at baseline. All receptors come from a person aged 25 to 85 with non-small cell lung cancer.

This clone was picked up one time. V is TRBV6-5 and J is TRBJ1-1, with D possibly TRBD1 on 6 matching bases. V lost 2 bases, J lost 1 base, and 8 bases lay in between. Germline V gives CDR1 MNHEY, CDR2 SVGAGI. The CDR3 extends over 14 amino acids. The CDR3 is CASSYVRGNTEAFF. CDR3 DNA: TGTGCCAGCAGTTACGTCAGGGGGAACACTGAAGCTTTCTTT.

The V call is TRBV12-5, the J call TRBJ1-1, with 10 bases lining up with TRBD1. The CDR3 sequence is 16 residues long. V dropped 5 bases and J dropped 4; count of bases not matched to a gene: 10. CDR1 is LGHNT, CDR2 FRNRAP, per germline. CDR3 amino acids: CASGADRGLSSTEAFF. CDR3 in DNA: TGTGCTAGTGGTGCAGACAGGGGGCTTTCTTCCACTGAAGCTTTCTTT.

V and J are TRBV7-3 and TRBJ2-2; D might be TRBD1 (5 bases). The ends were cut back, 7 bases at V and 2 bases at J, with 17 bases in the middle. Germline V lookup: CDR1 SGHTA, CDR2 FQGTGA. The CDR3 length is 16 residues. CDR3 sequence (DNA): TGTGCCAGCAACAAAACCAACAGGTTTAACACCGGGGAGCTGTTTTTT. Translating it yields CASNKTNRFNTGELFF.

Here the CDR3 DNA reads TGCGCCAGCAGCTTGGTAAGTTACGAGCAGTACTTC. This sequence encodes CASSLVSYEQYF. The chain is built from TRBV5-1 and TRBJ2-7; D is undetermined. The germline V and J ends were trimmed by 0 bases and 4 bases, with 5 bases remaining between them. Germline CDR1 and CDR2: SGHRS and YFSETQ. The CDR3 loop spans 12 amino acids.

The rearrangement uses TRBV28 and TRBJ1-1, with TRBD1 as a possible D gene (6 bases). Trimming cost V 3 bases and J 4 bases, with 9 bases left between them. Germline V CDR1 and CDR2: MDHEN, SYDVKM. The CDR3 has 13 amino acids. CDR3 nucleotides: TGTGCCAGCAGTTTGGAGGGGGGCACTGAAGCTTTCTTT. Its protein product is CASSLEGGTEAFF.

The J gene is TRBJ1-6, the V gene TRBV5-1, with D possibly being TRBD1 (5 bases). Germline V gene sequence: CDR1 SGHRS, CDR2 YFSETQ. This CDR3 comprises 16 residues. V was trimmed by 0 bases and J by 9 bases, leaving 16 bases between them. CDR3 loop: CASSLEVGARISPLHF. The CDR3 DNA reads TGCGCCAGCAGCTTGGAGGTCGGGGCTCGGATTTCACCCCTCCACTTT.

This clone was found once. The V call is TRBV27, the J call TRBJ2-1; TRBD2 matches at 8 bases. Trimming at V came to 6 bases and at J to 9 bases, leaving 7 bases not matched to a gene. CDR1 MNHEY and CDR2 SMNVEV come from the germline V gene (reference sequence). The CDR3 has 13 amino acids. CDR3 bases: TGTGCCAGCAGGACGGGGGGGCAAAGTGAGCAGTTCTTC. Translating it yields CASRTGGQSEQFF.

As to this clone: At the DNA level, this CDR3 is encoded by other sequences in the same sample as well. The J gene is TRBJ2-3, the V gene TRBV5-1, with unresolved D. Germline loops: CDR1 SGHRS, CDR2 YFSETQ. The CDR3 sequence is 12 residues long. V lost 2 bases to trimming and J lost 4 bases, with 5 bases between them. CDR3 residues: CASSLVSDTQYF. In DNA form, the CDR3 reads TGCGCCAGCAGCTTAGTCTCAGATACGCAGTATTTT.

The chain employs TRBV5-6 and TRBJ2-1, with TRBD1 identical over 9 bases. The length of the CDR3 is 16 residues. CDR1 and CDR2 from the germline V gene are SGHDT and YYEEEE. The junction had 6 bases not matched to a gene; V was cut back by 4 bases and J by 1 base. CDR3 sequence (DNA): TGTGCCAGCAGCCCTACAGGACAGGGGTCCTACAATGAGCAGTTCTTC. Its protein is CASSPTGQGSYNEQFF.

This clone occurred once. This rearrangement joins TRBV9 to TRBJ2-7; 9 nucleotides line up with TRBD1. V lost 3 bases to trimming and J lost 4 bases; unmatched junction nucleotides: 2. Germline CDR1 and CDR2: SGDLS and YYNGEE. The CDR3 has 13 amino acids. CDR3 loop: CASSGGQGYEQYF. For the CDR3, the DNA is TGTGCCAGCAGCGGGGGACAGGGATACGAGCAGTACTTC.

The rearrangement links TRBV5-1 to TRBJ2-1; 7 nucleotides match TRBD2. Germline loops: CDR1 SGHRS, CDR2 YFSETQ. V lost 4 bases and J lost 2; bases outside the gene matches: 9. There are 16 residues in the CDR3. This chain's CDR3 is CASSVTEAGTYNEQFF. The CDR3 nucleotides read TGCGCCAGCAGCGTCACGGAAGCGGGAACCTACAATGAGCAGTTCTTC.

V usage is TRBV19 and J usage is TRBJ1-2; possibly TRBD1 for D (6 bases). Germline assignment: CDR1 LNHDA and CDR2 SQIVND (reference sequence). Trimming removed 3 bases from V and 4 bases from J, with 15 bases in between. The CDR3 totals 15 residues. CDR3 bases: TGTGCCAGTAGTATTCCCTCCGGACAGAGCTATGGCTACACCTTC. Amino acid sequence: CASSIPSGQSYGYTF.

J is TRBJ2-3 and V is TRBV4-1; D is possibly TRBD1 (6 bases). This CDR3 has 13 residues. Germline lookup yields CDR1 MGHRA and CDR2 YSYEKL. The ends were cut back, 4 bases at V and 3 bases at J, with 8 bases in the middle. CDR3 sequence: CASSLGTTDTQYF. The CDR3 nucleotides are TGCGCCAGCAGCCTAGGGACAACAGATACGCAGTATTTT.

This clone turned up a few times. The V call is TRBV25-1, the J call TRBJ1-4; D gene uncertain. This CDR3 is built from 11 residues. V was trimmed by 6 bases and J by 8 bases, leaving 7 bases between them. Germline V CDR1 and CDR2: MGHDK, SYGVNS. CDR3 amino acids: CASRTAEKLFF. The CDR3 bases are TGTGCCAGCAGAACAGCAGAAAAACTGTTTTTT. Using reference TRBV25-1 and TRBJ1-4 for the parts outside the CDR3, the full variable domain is EADIYQTPRYLVIGTGKKITLECSQTMGHDKMYWYQQDPGMELHLIHYSYGVNSTEKGDLSSESTVSRIRTEHFPLTLESARPSHTSQYLCASRTAEKLFFGSGTQLSVL.

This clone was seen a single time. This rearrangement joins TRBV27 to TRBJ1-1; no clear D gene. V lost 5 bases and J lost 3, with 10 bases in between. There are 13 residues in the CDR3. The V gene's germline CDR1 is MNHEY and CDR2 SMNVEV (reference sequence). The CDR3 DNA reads TGTGCCAGCAGTCCCCTTGGGTACACTGAAGCTTTCTTT. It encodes CASSPLGYTEAFF.

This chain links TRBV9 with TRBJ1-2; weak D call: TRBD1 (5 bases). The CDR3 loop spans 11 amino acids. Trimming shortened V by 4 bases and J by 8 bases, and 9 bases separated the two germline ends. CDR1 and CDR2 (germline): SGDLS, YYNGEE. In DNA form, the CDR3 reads TGTGCCAGCAGCCGGGGGGAGGGCTACACCTTC. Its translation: CASSRGEGYTF.

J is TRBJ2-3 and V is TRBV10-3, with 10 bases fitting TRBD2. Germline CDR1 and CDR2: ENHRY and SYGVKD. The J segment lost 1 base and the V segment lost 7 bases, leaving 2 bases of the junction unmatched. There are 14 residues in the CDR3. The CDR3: CAIKTSGGTDTQYF. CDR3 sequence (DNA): TGTGCCATCAAAACTAGCGGGGGCACAGATACGCAGTATTTT.

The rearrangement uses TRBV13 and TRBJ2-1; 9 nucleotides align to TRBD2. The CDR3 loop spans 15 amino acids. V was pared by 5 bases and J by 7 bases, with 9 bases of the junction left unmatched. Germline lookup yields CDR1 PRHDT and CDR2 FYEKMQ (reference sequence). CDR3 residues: CASSGRTSVRNEQFF. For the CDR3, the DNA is TGTGCCAGCAGCGGTAGGACTAGCGTTCGTAATGAGCAGTTCTTC.

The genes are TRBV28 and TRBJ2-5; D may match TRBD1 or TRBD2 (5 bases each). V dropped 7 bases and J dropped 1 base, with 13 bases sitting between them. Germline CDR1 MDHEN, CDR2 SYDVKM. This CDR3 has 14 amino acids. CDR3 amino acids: CASNDGTRQETQYF. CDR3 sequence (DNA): TGTGCCAGCAACGACGGGACGCGCCAAGAGACCCAGTACTTC.

In DNA form, the CDR3 reads TGCGCCAGCAGCGGAGGGCGGGAAGCTTTCTTT. Translation gives CASSGGREAFF. The chain recombines TRBV5-1 with TRBJ1-1; the D is unclear. V was shortened by 4 bases and J by 8 bases, with 9 bases between the two germline ends. The CDR3 is 11 amino acids. Germline V CDR1 and CDR2: SGHRS, YFSETQ.

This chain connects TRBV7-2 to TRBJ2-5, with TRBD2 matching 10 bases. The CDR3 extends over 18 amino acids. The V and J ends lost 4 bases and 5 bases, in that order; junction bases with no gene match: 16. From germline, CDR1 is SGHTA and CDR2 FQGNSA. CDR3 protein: CASSSLLAGEWGEETQYF. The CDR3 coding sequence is TGTGCCAGCAGCTCCCTCCTAGCGGGAGAATGGGGGGAGGAGACCCAGTACTTC.